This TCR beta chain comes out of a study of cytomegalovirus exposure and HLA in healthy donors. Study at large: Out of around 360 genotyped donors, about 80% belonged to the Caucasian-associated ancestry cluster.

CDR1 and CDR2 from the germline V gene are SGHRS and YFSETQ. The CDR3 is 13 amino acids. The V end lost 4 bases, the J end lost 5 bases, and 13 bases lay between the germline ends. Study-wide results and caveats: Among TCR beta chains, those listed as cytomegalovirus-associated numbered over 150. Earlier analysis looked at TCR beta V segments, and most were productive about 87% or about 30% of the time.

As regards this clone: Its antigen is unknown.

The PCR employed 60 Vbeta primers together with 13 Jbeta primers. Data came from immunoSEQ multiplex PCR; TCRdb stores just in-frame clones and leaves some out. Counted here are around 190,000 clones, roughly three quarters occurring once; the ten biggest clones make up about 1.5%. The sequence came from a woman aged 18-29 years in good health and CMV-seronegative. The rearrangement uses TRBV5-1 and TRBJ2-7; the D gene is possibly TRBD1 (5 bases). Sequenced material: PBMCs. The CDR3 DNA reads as TGCGCCAGCAGCCTGGACACGCTGGACGAGCAGTACTTC. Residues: CASSLDTLDEQYF.